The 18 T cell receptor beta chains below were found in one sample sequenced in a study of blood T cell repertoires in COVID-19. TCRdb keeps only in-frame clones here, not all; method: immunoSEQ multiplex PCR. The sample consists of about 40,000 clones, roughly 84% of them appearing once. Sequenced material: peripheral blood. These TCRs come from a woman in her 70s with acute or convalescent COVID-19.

The CDR3 loop reads CASSMGLYSNQPQHF. For the CDR3, the DNA is TGTGCCAGTAGTATGGGGCTCTATAGCAATCAGCCCCAGCATTTT. V gene TRBV19 combines with J gene TRBJ1-5; D is perhaps TRBD1 (5 bases). V lost 3 bases, J lost 0 bases, and 9 bases lay in between. The CDR3 extends over 15 amino acids. Germline V lookup: CDR1 LNHDA, CDR2 SQIVND (reference sequence).

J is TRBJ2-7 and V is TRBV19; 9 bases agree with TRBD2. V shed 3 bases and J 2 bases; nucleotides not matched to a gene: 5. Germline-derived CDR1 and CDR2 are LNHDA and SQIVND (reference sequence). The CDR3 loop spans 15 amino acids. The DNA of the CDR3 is TGTGCCAGTAGTATCCGGCTAGCGGGGACCTACGAGCAGTACTTC. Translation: CASSIRLAGTYEQYF.

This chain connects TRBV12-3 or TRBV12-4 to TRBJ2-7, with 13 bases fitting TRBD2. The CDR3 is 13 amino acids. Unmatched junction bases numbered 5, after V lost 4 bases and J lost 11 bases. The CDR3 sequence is CASSSTSGGLEYF. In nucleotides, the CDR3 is TGTGCCAGCAGTTCGACTAGCGGGGGGTTGGAGTACTTC.

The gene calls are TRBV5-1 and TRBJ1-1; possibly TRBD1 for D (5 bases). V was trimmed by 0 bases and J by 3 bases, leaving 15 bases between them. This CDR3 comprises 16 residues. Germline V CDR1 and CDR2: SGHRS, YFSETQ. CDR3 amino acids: CASSLESQGGYTEAFF. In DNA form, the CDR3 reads TGCGCCAGCAGCTTGGAGTCCCAGGGCGGTTACACTGAAGCTTTCTTT.

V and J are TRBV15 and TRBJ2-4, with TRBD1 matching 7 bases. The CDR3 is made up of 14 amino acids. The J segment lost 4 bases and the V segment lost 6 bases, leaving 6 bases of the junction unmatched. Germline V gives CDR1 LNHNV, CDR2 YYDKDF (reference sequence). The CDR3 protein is CATSSTGKKNIQYF. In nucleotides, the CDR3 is TGTGCCACCAGTTCGACAGGGAAGAAAAACATTCAGTACTTC.

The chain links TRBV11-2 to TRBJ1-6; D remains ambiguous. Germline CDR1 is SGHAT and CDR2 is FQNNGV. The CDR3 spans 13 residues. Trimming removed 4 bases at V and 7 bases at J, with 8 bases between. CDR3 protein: CASSSLANSPLHF. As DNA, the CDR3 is TGTGCCAGCAGCTCCCTGGCAAATTCACCCCTCCACTTT.

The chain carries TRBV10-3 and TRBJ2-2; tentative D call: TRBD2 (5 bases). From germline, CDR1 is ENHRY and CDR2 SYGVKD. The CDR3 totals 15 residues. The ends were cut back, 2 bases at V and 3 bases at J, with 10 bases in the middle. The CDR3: CAISEGGRYTGELFF. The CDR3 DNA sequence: TGTGCCATCAGTGAGGGAGGAAGGTACACCGGGGAGCTGTTTTTT.

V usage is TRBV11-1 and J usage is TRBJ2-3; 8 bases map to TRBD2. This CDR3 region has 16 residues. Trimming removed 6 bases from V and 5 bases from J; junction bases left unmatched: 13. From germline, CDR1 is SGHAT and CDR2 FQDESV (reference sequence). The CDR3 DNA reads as TGTGCCAGCAGTCCCCACCGGAAGCGGGAGAAAGATACGCAGTATTTT. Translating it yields CASSPHRKREKDTQYF.

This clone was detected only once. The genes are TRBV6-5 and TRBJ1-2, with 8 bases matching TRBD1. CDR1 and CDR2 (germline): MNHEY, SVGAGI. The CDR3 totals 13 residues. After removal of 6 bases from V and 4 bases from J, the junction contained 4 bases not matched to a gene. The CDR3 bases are TGTGCCAGCAGAACAGGGGGAGGCTATGGCTACACCTTC. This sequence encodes CASRTGGGYGYTF.

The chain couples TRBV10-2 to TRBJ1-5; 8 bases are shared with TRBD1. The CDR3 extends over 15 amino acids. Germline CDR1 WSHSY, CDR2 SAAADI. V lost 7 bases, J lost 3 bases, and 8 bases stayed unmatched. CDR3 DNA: TGCGCCAGCAAATTCGACAGGGGTTACAATCAGCCCCAGCATTTT. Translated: CASKFDRGYNQPQHF.

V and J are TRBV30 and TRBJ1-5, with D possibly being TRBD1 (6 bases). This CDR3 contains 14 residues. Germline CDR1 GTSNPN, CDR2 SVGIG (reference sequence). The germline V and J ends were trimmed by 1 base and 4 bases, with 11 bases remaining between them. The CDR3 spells CAWSATTGNQPQHF. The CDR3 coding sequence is TGTGCCTGGAGTGCGACTACAGGGAATCAGCCCCAGCATTTT.

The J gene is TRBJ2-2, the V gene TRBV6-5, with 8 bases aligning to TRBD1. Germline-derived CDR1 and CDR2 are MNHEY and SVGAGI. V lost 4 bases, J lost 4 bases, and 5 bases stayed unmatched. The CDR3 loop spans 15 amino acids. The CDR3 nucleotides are TGTGCCAGCAGTTGGACAGGGTTAAGCACCGGGGAGCTGTTTTTT. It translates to CASSWTGLSTGELFF.

The CDR3 DNA sequence: TGCAGCGTTGCCCAGGGCGTTAGCAATCAGCCCCAGCATTTT. Translation gives CSVAQGVSNQPQHF. V usage is TRBV29-1 and J usage is TRBJ1-5, with a possible D match to TRBD1 (5 bases). The V end was cut by 4 bases, the J end by 0 bases, with 10 bases between. The germline CDR1 and CDR2 sequences are SQVTM and ANQGSEA. This CDR3 is 14 amino acids long.

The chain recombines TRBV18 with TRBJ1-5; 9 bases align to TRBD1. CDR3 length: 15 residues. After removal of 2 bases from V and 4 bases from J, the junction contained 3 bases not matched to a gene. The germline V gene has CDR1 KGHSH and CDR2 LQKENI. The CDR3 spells CASSPGDRGNQPQHF. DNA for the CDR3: TGTGCCAGCTCACCAGGAGACAGGGGGAATCAGCCCCAGCATTTT.

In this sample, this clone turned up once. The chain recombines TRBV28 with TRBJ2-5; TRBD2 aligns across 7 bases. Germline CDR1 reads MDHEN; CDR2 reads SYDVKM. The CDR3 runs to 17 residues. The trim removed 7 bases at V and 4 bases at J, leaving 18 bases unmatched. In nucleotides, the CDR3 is TGTGCCAGCACCTGGGGTAGCGGGCCAACGGGGGTAGAGACCCAGTACTTC. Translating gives CASTWGSGPTGVETQYF. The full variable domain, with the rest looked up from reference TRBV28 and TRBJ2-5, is DVKVTQSSRYLVKRTGEKVFLECVQDMDHENMFWYRQDPGLGLRLIYFSYDVKMKEKGDIPEGYSVSREKKERFSLILESASTNQTSMYLCASTWGSGPTGVETQYFGPGTRLLVL.

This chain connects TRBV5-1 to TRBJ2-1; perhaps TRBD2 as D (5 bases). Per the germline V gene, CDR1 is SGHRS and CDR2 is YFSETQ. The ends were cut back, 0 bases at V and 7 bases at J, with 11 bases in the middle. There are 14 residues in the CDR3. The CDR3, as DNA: TGCGCCAGCAGCTTGGGTAGCGAGTTGAATGAGCAGTTCTTC. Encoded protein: CASSLGSELNEQFF.

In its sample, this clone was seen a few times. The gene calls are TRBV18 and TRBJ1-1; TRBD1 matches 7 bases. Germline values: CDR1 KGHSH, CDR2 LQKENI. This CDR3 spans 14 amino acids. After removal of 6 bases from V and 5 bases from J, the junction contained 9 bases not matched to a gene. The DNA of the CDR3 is TGTGCCAGCTCGCGAGGGGGCGAGGGAACTGAAGCTTTCTTT. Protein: CASSRGGEGTEAFF.

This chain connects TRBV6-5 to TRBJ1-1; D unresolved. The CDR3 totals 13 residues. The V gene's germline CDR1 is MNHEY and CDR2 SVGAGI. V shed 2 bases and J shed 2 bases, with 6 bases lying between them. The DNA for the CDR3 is TGTGCCAGCAGTTACGAGGGTAACACTGAAGCTTTCTTT. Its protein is CASSYEGNTEAFF.